Following are 23 T cell receptor beta chains from one sample sequenced in a study of blood T cell repertoires in COVID-19. The assay was immunoSEQ multiplex PCR, and TCRdb's table has in-frame clones only and misses some. The table includes 150,000 or so clones, just under 95% detected once. The specimen sequenced was peripheral blood. The receptors derive from a woman aged 45-60 years with acute or convalescent COVID-19.

The V gene is TRBV27, the J gene TRBJ2-3; D is possibly TRBD2 (5 bases). V was shortened by 5 bases and J by 3 bases, with 9 bases between the two germline ends. There are 13 residues in the CDR3. Germline V gene data show CDR1 as MNHEY and CDR2 as SMNVEV (reference sequence). CDR3 sequence: CASSRSGTDTQYF. The CDR3 nucleotides read TGTGCCAGCAGTAGGTCGGGGACAGATACGCAGTATTTT.

The J gene is TRBJ2-2, the V gene TRBV3-1 (or the pseudogene TRBV3-2); no reliable D call. V lost 1 base and J 0 bases, leaving 6 bases between the germline ends. Germline CDR1 reads LGHDT; CDR2 reads YNNKEL (reference sequence). The CDR3 totals 15 residues. CDR3 coding DNA: TGTGCCAGCAGCCAAGGTACAGCGAACACCGGGGAGCTGTTTTTT. Its protein is CASSQGTANTGELFF.

The CDR3 DNA reads TGTGCCAGCAGCTTGGCCAGGGGGAATGAGCAGTTCTTC. It encodes CASSLARGNEQFF. The chain links TRBV5-6 to TRBJ2-1; 7 bases agree with TRBD1. V lost 0 bases and J lost 7; bases outside the gene matches: 1. The CDR3 contains 13 residues. CDR1 and CDR2 from the germline V gene are SGHDT and YYEEEE.

The rearrangement joins TRBV5-1 to TRBJ2-1; 11 nucleotides agree with TRBD2. The CDR3 spans 12 residues. Per germline, CDR1 SGHRS and CDR2 YFSETQ. The CDR3 here is CPEGLADNEQFF. The CDR3 coding sequence is TGCCCAGAGGGACTAGCGGACAATGAGCAGTTCTTC.

This clone was counted a single time. V usage is TRBV6-5 and J usage is TRBJ1-5; D may be TRBD1 (5 bases). The CDR3 runs 14 residues. Germline CDR1 reads MNHEY; CDR2 reads SVGAGI. Between the trimmed V and J ends, which lost 6 bases and 1 base, there was a span of 10 bases. The CDR3: CASSPSGSNQPQHF. CDR3 sequence (DNA): TGTGCCAGCAGCCCCTCAGGGAGCAATCAGCCCCAGCATTTT.

The V and J genes are TRBV6-1 and TRBJ1-4; D is uncertain. Trimming took 3 bases from V and 6 from J, leaving 14 bases between them. This CDR3 region has 15 residues. Germline CDR1 and CDR2: MNHNS and SASEGT. The CDR3 coding sequence is TGTGCCAGCAGTGATGGAACTAGAGACGATGAAAAACTGTTTTTT. As protein: CASSDGTRDDEKLFF.

The chain has TRBV20-1 and TRBJ2-7; D gene unclear. V was clipped by 0 bases and J by 7 bases, with 7 bases between them. Germline V gene sequence: CDR1 DFQATT, CDR2 SNEGSKA (reference sequence). The CDR3 runs 11 residues. Here the CDR3 reads CSARDVEEQYF. In DNA, the CDR3 is TGCAGTGCTAGAGATGTCGAGGAGCAGTACTTC.

The sample holds one count of this clone. This rearrangement joins TRBV7-2 to TRBJ2-1; no firm D call. Trimming removed 2 bases at V and 5 bases at J, with 4 bases between. Germline-derived CDR1 and CDR2 are SGHTA and FQGNSA. The CDR3 has 12 amino acids. CDR3 loop: CASSLLNNEQFF. In nucleotides, the CDR3 is TGTGCCAGCAGCTTACTTAACAATGAGCAGTTCTTC. The full variable domain, completed using reference TRBV7-2 and TRBJ2-1, is GAGVSQSPSNKVTEKGKDVELRCDPISGHTALYWYRQSLGQGLEFLIYFQGNSAPDKSGLPSDRFSAERTGGSVSTLTIQRTQQEDSAVYLCASSLLNNEQFFGPGTRLTVL.

The V gene is TRBV7-2, the J gene TRBJ1-1; no clear D gene. This CDR3 has 13 residues. From germline, CDR1 is SGHTA and CDR2 FQGNSA. V gave up 5 bases and J gave up 8 bases, with 15 bases separating them. DNA for the CDR3: TGTGCCAGCAGCCCAGACTACGGGTCGGAAGCTTTCTTT. Its translation: CASSPDYGSEAFF.

This clone appeared a single time. The V and J genes are TRBV6-5 and TRBJ2-1; TRBD2 matches at 13 bases. CDR1 is MNHEY, CDR2 SVGAGI, per germline. The CDR3 is 16 residues long. V shed 4 bases and J 9 bases; nucleotides not matched to a gene: 9. CDR3 nucleotide sequence: TGTGCCAGCAGTTCTACCGGGACTAGCGGGGTTGGTGAGCAGTTCTTC. Translated: CASSSTGTSGVGEQFF.

J is TRBJ2-1 and V is TRBV21-1; the table's TRBD2 call for D was not verified on the DNA. TRBV21-1 counts as a pseudogene. The CDR3 covers 15 residues. DNA of the CDR3: TGTGCCAGCACCCCTGGGAGCGGGAGGGACAATGAGCAGTTCTTC. Protein product: CASTPGSGRDNEQFF.

The V and J genes are TRBV6-2 or TRBV6-3 and TRBJ2-7; D unresolved. Trimming took off 0 bases at V and 3 bases at J, with 6 bases between the two ends. Germline V lookup: CDR1 MNHEY, CDR2 SVGEGT. The CDR3 contains 13 residues. CDR3 DNA: TGTGCCAGCAGTTACTCGACTTTCTACGAGCAGTACTTC. Protein product: CASSYSTFYEQYF.

The chain uses TRBV28 and TRBJ2-3; 9 nucleotides agree with TRBD1. Germline V lookup: CDR1 MDHEN, CDR2 SYDVKM. V shed 6 bases and J 1 base; nucleotides not matched to a gene: 8. This CDR3 contains 16 residues. CDR3 nucleotide sequence: TGTGCCAGCAGCCAACCACAGGGGGCTGGCACAGATACGCAGTATTTT. Translation gives CASSQPQGAGTDTQYF.

In DNA form, the CDR3 reads TGTGCCAGCAGAACCCTGACAGGGCTTTTTGCTGGCTACACCTTC. It yields the protein CASRTLTGLFAGYTF. The chain is built from TRBV4-2 and TRBJ1-2; 7 positions match TRBD1. Germline V gene data show CDR1 as LGHNA and CDR2 as YNFKEQ. This CDR3 spans 15 amino acids. The V segment lost 6 bases and the J segment 7 bases; nucleotides outside the gene matches: 14.

V is TRBV5-1 and J is TRBJ2-7; weak D call: TRBD2 (5 bases). Per germline, CDR1 SGHRS and CDR2 YFSETQ. The length of the CDR3 is 12 residues. The ends were cut back, 2 bases at V and 6 bases at J, with 9 bases in the middle. CDR3 nucleotides: TGCGCCAGCAGCTTCGTGGACTCCGAGCAGTACTTC. It codes for CASSFVDSEQYF.

The chain has TRBV6-5 and TRBJ2-5; D is possibly TRBD2 (5 bases). The germline gives CDR1 MNHEY, CDR2 SVGAGI. With 0 bases removed from V and 4 bases from J, the gap between germline ends came to 15 bases. The CDR3 covers 16 residues. The CDR3 DNA is TGTGCCAGCAGTTACTCGAAGGCGGGCTATGGAGAGACCCAGTACTTC. Encoded protein: CASSYSKAGYGETQYF.

The rearrangement joins TRBV28 to TRBJ1-1; unclear D gene. Germline loops: CDR1 MDHEN, CDR2 SYDVKM. Deletions cut 2 bases from V and 6 bases from J, with 7 bases between. CDR3 length: 12 residues. CDR3 nucleotides: TGTGCCAGCAGTTTAATAATCTCTGAAGCTTTCTTT. Translating it yields CASSLIISEAFF.

The genes are TRBV7-9 and TRBJ2-2; no clear D. Trimming stripped 5 bases from V and 7 bases from J, with 8 bases between. Germline lookup yields CDR1 SEHNR and CDR2 FQNEAQ (reference sequence). CDR3 length: 12 amino acids. The DNA of the CDR3 is TGTGCCAGCAGCCCCCCTTACGGGGAGCTGTTTTTT. Translation: CASSPPYGELFF.

The chain carries TRBV29-1 and TRBJ2-1, with TRBD2 as a possible D gene (5 bases). CDR1 is SQVTM and CDR2 is ANQGSEA in the germline V gene. Trimming stripped 4 bases from V and 10 bases from J, with 8 bases between. CDR3 length: 10 amino acids. The CDR3 region is CSVGEYEQFF. DNA of the CDR3: TGCAGCGTTGGGGAGTACGAGCAGTTCTTC.

The chain recombines TRBV19 with TRBJ2-2; D is possibly TRBD2 (5 bases). Trimming took 6 bases from V and 8 from J, leaving 7 bases between them. This CDR3 spans 11 amino acids. Germline CDR1 LNHDA, CDR2 SQIVND (reference sequence). In DNA, the CDR3 is TGTGCCAGTAGCCGGGGAGGGGAGCTGTTTTTT. Its protein is CASSRGGELFF.

The V call is TRBV30, the J call TRBJ1-2; unclear D gene. Germline V gene lookup returns CDR1 GTSNPN and CDR2 SVGIG (reference sequence). Trimming shortened V by 8 bases and J by 4 bases, and 14 bases separated the two germline ends. This CDR3 comprises 12 residues. CDR3 nucleotide sequence: TGTGCCGGATACCTCGCGGGCTATGGCTACACCTTC. Its protein product is CAGYLAGYGYTF.

This chain links TRBV2 with TRBJ1-4, with 8 bases aligning to TRBD1. Germline CDR1 reads SNHLY; CDR2 reads FYNNEI. Trimming took 6 bases from V and 5 from J; bases not matched to a gene: 8. The CDR3 sequence is 15 residues long. Written as DNA, the CDR3 is TGTGCCAGCAGGAAGGACAGGGTTCAGAATGAAAAACTGTTTTTT. The encoded protein is CASRKDRVQNEKLFF. The complete variable domain, with remaining parts taken from reference TRBV2 and TRBJ1-4, reads EPEVTQTPSHQVTQMGQEVILRCVPISNHLYFYWYRQILGQKVEFLVSFYNNEISEKSEIFDDQFSVERPDGSNFTLKIRSTKLEDSAMYFCASRKDRVQNEKLFFGSGTQLSVL.

This chain uses TRBV7-9 with TRBJ2-5; 9 nucleotides line up with TRBD1. V shed 5 bases and J 5 bases; nucleotides not matched to a gene: 9. CDR1 SEHNR and CDR2 FQNEAQ come from the germline V gene (reference sequence). The CDR3 consists of 15 residues. The CDR3 sequence is CASSLTGGREETQYF. CDR3 nucleotides: TGTGCCAGCAGCCTCACAGGGGGCCGGGAGGAGACCCAGTACTTC.